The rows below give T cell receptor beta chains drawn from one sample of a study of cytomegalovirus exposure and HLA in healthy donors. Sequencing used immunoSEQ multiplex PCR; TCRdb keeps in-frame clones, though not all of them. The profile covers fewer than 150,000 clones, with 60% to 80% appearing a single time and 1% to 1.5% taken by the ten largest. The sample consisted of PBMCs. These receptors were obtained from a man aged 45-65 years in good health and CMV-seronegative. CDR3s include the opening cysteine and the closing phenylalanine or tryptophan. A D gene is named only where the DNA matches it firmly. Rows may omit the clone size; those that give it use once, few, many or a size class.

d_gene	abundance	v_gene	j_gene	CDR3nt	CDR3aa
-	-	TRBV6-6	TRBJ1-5	TGTGCCAGCGGAGGTCAGCCCCAGCATTTT	CASGGQPQHF
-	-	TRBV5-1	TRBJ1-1	TGCGCCAGCAGCCCATCCGGGACATACACTGAAGCTTTCTTT	CASSPSGTYTEAFF
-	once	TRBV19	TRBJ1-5	TGTGCCAGTAGCAAATACCAGGGAAATCAGCCCCAGCATTTT	CASSKYQGNQPQHF
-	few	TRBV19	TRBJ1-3	TGTGCCAGTAGTGATCCAGGCTCTGGAAACACCATATATTTT	CASSDPGSGNTIYF
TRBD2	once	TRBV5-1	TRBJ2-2	TGCGCCAGCAGCCGAGTAGCGGGAGTAAACACCGGGGAGCTGTTTTTT	CASSRVAGVNTGELFF
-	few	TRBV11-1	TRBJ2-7	TGTGCCAGCAGCTTAGGGGCCGGGAGATCCTACGAGCAGTACTTC	CASSLGAGRSYEQYF
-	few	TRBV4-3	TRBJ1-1	TGCGCCAGCAGCCGGGGGCTGATAGACACTGAAGCTTTCTTT	CASSRGLIDTEAFF
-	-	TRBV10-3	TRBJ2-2	TGTGCCATCAATGGGGGAGGGGGCACCGGGGAGCTGTTTTTT	CAINGGGGTGELFF
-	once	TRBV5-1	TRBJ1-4	TGCGCCAGCAGCTTGGGCCAGGGAGGCGAAAAACTGTTTTTT	CASSLGQGGEKLFF
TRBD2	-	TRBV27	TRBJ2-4	TGTGCCAGCAGTTCCCGGACTAGCGGGAGTTACATTCAGTACTTC	CASSSRTSGSYIQYF
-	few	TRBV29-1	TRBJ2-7	TGCAGCGTTGTGCCAGGGCCGAGGTACGAGCAGTACTTC	CSVVPGPRYEQYF
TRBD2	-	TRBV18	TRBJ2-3	TGTGCCAGCTCACCACCAGGGGCTAGCGGGAAAAGTGCAGATACGCAGTATTTT	CASSPPGASGKSADTQYF
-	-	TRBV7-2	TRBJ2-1	TGTGCCAGCAGCTTCCTAGCAGATGAGCAGTTCTTC	CASSFLADEQFF
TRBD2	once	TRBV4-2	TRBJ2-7	TGTGCCAGCAGCCAGACTAGCGGGAGAATTGGCGAGCAGTACTTC	CASSQTSGRIGEQYF
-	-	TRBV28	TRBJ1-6	TGTGCCAGCAGATATCAGGGATCGAGTAATTCACCCCTCCACTTT	CASRYQGSSNSPLHF
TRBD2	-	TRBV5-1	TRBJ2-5	TGCGCCAGCAGCTTGTATGGGGGGGACCACTATCAAGAGACCCAGTACTTC	CASSLYGGDHYQETQYF
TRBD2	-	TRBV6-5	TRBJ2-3	TGTGCCAGCAGGACCGGGAGGGTGACAGATACGCAGTATTTT	CASRTGRVTDTQYF
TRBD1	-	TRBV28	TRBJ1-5	TGTGCCAGCAGTTTCTCTATGCGAGGGACAGGGATGCAGCCCCAGCATTTT	CASSFSMRGTGMQPQHF
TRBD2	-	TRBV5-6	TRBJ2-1	TGTGCCAGCAGCTTGGTTACGACCCTGGCTACCGGGGGGGAGCAGTTCTTC	CASSLVTTLATGGEQFF
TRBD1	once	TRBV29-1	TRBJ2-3	TGCAGCGTGGTGGACAGGGGTAAAAATACGCAGTATTTT	CSVVDRGKNTQYF
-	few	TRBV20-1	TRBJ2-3	TGCAGTGCTAGAGGCGGGGATACGCAGTATTTT	CSARGGDTQYF
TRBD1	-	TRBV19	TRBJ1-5	TGTGCCAGTAGTACCGGGACAGGGGGCGCCTATCAGCCCCAGCATTTT	CASSTGTGGAYQPQHF
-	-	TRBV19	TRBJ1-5	TGTGCCAGTAGCCCCGACAATTTTCAGCCCCAGCATTTT	CASSPDNFQPQHF
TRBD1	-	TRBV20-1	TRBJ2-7	TGCAGTGCTAGATCGGGACAGGGGAAGTACTTC	CSARSGQGKYF
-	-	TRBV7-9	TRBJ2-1	TGTGCCAGCAGCTTAGGGAAGGCTAGCCCCGCCAATGAGCAGTTCTTC	CASSLGKASPANEQFF
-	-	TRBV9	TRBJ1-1	TGTGCCAGCAGCGTAGGACAACTGAACACTGAAGCTTTCTTT	CASSVGQLNTEAFF
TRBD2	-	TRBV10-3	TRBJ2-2	TGTGCCATCAGTGACCCACTGGGGTGGGAGGGCACCGGGGAGCTGTTTTTT	CAISDPLGWEGTGELFF
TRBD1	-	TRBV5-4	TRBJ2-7	TGTGCCAGCAGCTCAAGGACAGGGGACGACTACGAGCAGTACTTC	CASSSRTGDDYEQYF
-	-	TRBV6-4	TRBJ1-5	TGTGCCAGCAGCTTAAATCAGCCCCAGCATTTT	CASSLNQPQHF
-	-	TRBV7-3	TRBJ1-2	TGTGCCAGCAGCTCCCCCGGCTTAGGAGGGTCCCACACCTTC	CASSSPGLGGSHTF
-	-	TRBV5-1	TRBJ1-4	TGCGCCAGCAGCTTGGGAGGGGGTTATGAAAAACTGTTTTTT	CASSLGGGYEKLFF
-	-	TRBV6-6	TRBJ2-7	TGTGCCAGCAGTACCGGGGGACAGCGGGTCTCCTACGAGCAGTACTTC	CASSTGGQRVSYEQYF
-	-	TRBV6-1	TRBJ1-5	TGTGCCAGCATCTCGGACAGACCCAATCAGCCCCAGCATTTT	CASISDRPNQPQHF
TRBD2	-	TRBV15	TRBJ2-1	TGTGCCACCAGCAGACAGACTAGCAGCGGCAATGAGCAGTTCTTC	CATSRQTSSGNEQFF
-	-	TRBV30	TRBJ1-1	TGTGCCTGGAGTGTTGCCCGGGGAGTAGGACTGAACACTGAAGCTTTCTTT	CAWSVARGVGLNTEAFF
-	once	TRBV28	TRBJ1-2	TGTGCCAGCAGTACAGGGAACTATGGCTACACCTTC	CASSTGNYGYTF
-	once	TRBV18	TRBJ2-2	TGTGCCAGCTCACCACGACAGCCAAACACCGGGGAGCTGTTTTTT	CASSPRQPNTGELFF
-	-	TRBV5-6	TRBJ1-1	TGTGCCAGCAGCTTGGTGGGCGCCGGAGCTTTCTTT	CASSLVGAGAFF
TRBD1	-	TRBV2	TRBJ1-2	TGTGCCAGCAGCGACCCATCTATGGGACAGACTTTTGGCTACACCTTC	CASSDPSMGQTFGYTF
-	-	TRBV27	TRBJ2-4	TGTGCCAGCAGGGGACTTGCGGGCAAAAACATTCAGTACTTC	CASRGLAGKNIQYF
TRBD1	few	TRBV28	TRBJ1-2	TGTGCCAGCAGTTTATACAGGGGCCCCACTAACTATGGCTACACCTTC	CASSLYRGPTNYGYTF
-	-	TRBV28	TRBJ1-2	TGTGCCAGCAGTCTACAGGGAACCAACTATGGCTACACCTTC	CASSLQGTNYGYTF
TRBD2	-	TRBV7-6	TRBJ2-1	TGTGCCAGCAGCTTAGAACCTAGCGGGAGAAATGAGCAGTTCTTC	CASSLEPSGRNEQFF
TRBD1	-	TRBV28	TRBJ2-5	TGTGCCAGCGGGGGACAGCTAGAGACCCAGTACTTC	CASGGQLETQYF
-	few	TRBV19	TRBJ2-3	TGTGCCAGTAGTACCCAGGCTAGCACAGATACGCAGTATTTT	CASSTQASTDTQYF
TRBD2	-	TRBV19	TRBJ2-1	TGTGCCAGTAGCCGGACGACTAGCGGGAGGCACAATGAGCAGTTCTTC	CASSRTTSGRHNEQFF
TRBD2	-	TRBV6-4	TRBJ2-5	TGTGCCAGCAGGACTTGGGCTAGCGGAATAATGGGGCGTAAATGGACCCAGTACTTC	CASRTWASGIMGRKWTQYF
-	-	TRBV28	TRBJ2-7	TGTGCCAGCCGTAGAGGGGGCTCCTACGAGCAGTACTTC	CASRRGGSYEQYF
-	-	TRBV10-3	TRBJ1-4	TGTGCCATCAGTGAGGGGGGGATCCCCGAGGGAAAACTGTTTTTT	CAISEGGIPEGKLFF
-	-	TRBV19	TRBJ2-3	TGTGCCACCAGCATTAACCCAGGGCGCACAGATACGCAGTATTTT	CATSINPGRTDTQYF
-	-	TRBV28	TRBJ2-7	TGTGCCAGCAGGCCTGCTACGGACAGCTACGAGCAGTACTTC	CASRPATDSYEQYF
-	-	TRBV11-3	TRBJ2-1	TGTGCCAGCAGCTTAAACGTACCGGGAGAGCAGTTCTTC	CASSLNVPGEQFF
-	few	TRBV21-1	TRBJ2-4	TGTGCCAGCAGCAAAGTTCTTCTCCTAGCCAAAAACATTCAGTACTTC	CASSKVLLLAKNIQYF
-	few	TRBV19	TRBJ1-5	TGTGCCAGTAGGTTCGACAGATATCAGCCCCAGCATTTT	CASRFDRYQPQHF
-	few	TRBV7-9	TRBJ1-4	TGTGCCAGCAGCTTAGCGTCAGGGATAAATGAAAAACTGTTTTTT	CASSLASGINEKLFF
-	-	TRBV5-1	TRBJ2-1	TGCGCCAGCAGCTTGGAGCAGACCTCAGGGGTAAATGAGCAGTTCTTC	CASSLEQTSGVNEQFF
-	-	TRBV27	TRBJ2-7	TGTGCCAGCAGTTTAAGGGTCGGCGGACAGACCTACGAGCAGTACTTC	CASSLRVGGQTYEQYF